Listed below are T cell receptor beta chains from one sample, sequenced in a study of spatial heterogeneity in lung cancer. TCRdb ran MiXCR on the 5' RACE reads and lists one entry per CDR3 protein. This sample has approximately 11,000 distinct CDR3 sequences; 5% to 6% occur once, and the top ten carry 9.5% to 15%. The starting material was lung tumor tissue, obtained at surgery. These receptors were obtained from a male donor with early-stage non-small cell lung cancer. Each CDR3 is given with its conserved first and last residue. The D gene is left open where the match is weak. Not all rows give a size; the values are once, few, many and, for expanded clones, a class.

v_gene	d_gene	abundance	j_gene	CDR3nt	CDR3aa
TRBV13	.	medium-sized	TRBJ2-2	TGTGCCAGCAGCTTATTTACATACGGGGAGCTGTTTTTT	CASSLFTYGELFF
TRBV28	TRBD2	many	TRBJ2-7	TGTGCCAGCAGTATAGCGGGGGGAGCCTACGAGCAGTACTTC	CASSIAGGAYEQYF
TRBV6-5	.	large	TRBJ1-1	TGTGCCAGCAGTTACTTCGGGGGGACTGAAGCTTTCTTT	CASSYFGGTEAFF
TRBV20-1	.	medium-sized	TRBJ2-1	TGCAGTGCCCTTATGGGGGGCAATTACAATGAGCAGTTCTTC	CSALMGGNYNEQFF
TRBV20-1	.	many	TRBJ2-3	TGCAGTGCTAGAGATCCCAGCTATCGCACAGATACGCAGTATTTT	CSARDPSYRTDTQYF
TRBV7-2	.	.	TRBJ2-2	TGTGCCAGCAGCTCCTATTCCGGGGAGCTGTTTTTT	CASSSYSGELFF
TRBV7-8	.	.	TRBJ2-4	TGTGCCAGCAGCTTAGGCGCAGGGAACATAGGAAACATTCAGTACTTC	CASSLGAGNIGNIQYF
TRBV10-2	.	many	TRBJ2-1	TGCGCCAGCAGTGAAGACCCTCGCGGTGAGCAGTTCTTC	CASSEDPRGEQFF
TRBV6-4	TRBD1	many	TRBJ2-1	TGTGCCAGCAGTGAGGCAGGGGGCTCCTACAATGAGCAGTTCTTC	CASSEAGGSYNEQFF
TRBV9	.	many	TRBJ2-1	TGTGCCAGCAGCGCCTCGTTCACGGGGCTTGAGCAGTTCTTC	CASSASFTGLEQFF
TRBV9	.	.	TRBJ2-3	TGTGCCAGCACCAGGGACCATGTCACAGATACGCAGTATTTT	CASTRDHVTDTQYF
TRBV10-3	.	medium-sized	TRBJ2-3	TGTGCCATCAGTGAGCCAGGGTTCACAGATACGCAGTATTTT	CAISEPGFTDTQYF
TRBV13	.	many	TRBJ1-2	TGTGCCAGCAGCTTAGGAGGAAGTAACTATGGCTACACCTTC	CASSLGGSNYGYTF
TRBV5-6	TRBD1	many	TRBJ2-2	TGTGCCAGCAGCTTTTGGGACAGGGGGACCGGGGAGCTGTTTTTT	CASSFWDRGTGELFF
TRBV5-4	.	once	TRBJ1-1	TGTGCCAGCAACTCGGGACCGGAGAACACTGAAGCTTTCTTT	CASNSGPENTEAFF
TRBV20-1	.	medium-sized	TRBJ1-5	TGCAGTGCTAATAATCAGCGACCCCAGCATTTT	CSANNQRPQHF
TRBV6-2/TRBV6-3	TRBD2	few	TRBJ2-7	TGTGCCAGCAGTTACTCGAGGGATCGGGGGGGCTACGAGCAGTACTTC	CASSYSRDRGGYEQYF
TRBV7-9	.	many	TRBJ1-4	TGTGCCAGCAGCTCCCGGGCCGAGGGGGAAAAACTGTTTTTT	CASSSRAEGEKLFF
TRBV5-6	.	many	TRBJ1-1	TGTGCCAGCAGCTTAGTCGATCTATGGACTGAAGCTTTCTTT	CASSLVDLWTEAFF
TRBV29-1	.	many	TRBJ2-2	TGCAGCGTTGGACAAAAGGCCGGGGAGCTGTTTTTT	CSVGQKAGELFF
TRBV30	TRBD1	few	TRBJ2-7	TGTGCCTGGAGGAAGGGACAGGGGGACGAGCAGTACTTC	CAWRKGQGDEQYF
TRBV3-1	TRBD1	.	TRBJ2-7	TGTGCCAGCAGCCAAGAGGAGTCAGGGGGATTGCCGTCCTACGAGCAGTACTTC	CASSQEESGGLPSYEQYF
TRBV5-6	TRBD2	.	TRBJ2-3	TGTGCCAGCAGCTTGAACCCCGGGACTAGCCGCACAGATACGCAGTATTTT	CASSLNPGTSRTDTQYF
TRBV6-2/TRBV6-3	.	.	TRBJ2-7	TGTGCCAGCAGTTACGTGCCCTACGAGCAGTACTTC	CASSYVPYEQYF
TRBV4-3	TRBD1	many	TRBJ2-3	TGCGCCAGCAGCCAAGAAATCGGACAGGGAGCATCAGATACGCAGTATTTT	CASSQEIGQGASDTQYF
TRBV6-6	TRBD2	many	TRBJ2-1	TGTGCCAGCAGTTACGGGACTAGCGCCAATGAGCAGTTCTTC	CASSYGTSANEQFF
TRBV6-1	TRBD2	many	TRBJ2-7	TGTGCCAGCAGTGAAGCCAGCGGGAGACACGAGCAGTACTTC	CASSEASGRHEQYF
TRBV27	.	many	TRBJ2-7	TGTGCCAGCAGTGACCCGGGCAGCTTTAGCGAGCAGTACTTC	CASSDPGSFSEQYF
TRBV20-1	.	many	TRBJ2-3	TGCAGTGCTGTGGACAGTCACCTCGCAGATACGCAGTATTTT	CSAVDSHLADTQYF
TRBV4-2	TRBD2	many	TRBJ2-1	TGTGCCAGCAGCCAAGCACTAGCGGGGGTCAATGAGCAGTTCTTC	CASSQALAGVNEQFF
TRBV20-1	TRBD2	.	TRBJ2-3	TGCAGTGGCCTATCACCCGGGACTAATACAGATACGCAGTATTTT	CSGLSPGTNTDTQYF
TRBV5-1	.	few	TRBJ2-7	TGCGCCAGCAGCGTGGGATCTCCCTACGAGCAGTACTTC	CASSVGSPYEQYF
TRBV20-1	.	many	TRBJ2-2	TGCAGTGCTAAGCAGGGGGGGAACACCGGGGAGCTGTTTTTT	CSAKQGGNTGELFF
TRBV3-1	.	many	TRBJ2-7	TGTGCCAGCAGCCAAGGAACGGGGGAATACGAGCAGTACTTC	CASSQGTGEYEQYF
TRBV6-2/TRBV6-3	TRBD1	.	TRBJ1-4	TGTGCCAGCAGTTCACGCCGGGACAGTAATGAAAAACTGTTTTTT	CASSSRRDSNEKLFF
TRBV2	.	many	TRBJ1-1	TGTGCCAGCAGGCCGACCGTGACTAACACTGAAGCTTTCTTT	CASRPTVTNTEAFF
TRBV30	.	medium-sized	TRBJ1-2	TGTGCCTGGAATCCGACAGCTAACTATGGCTACACCTTC	CAWNPTANYGYTF
TRBV18	.	medium-sized	TRBJ1-2	TGTGCCAGCTCACGAGGGGGAGCTAACTATGGCTACACCTTC	CASSRGGANYGYTF
TRBV7-2	.	.	TRBJ2-7	TGTGCCAGCAGCCACCCAGGGAGGGAGCAGTACTTC	CASSHPGREQYF
TRBV2	.	medium-sized	TRBJ1-1	TGTGCCAGCAGTAGACAGGAGAGATCCACTGAAGCTTTCTTT	CASSRQERSTEAFF
TRBV7-9	.	.	TRBJ2-2	TGTGCCAGCAGCCCGCTGGACGACACCGGGGAGCTGTTTTTT	CASSPLDDTGELFF
TRBV6-2/TRBV6-3	TRBD2	many	TRBJ2-2	TGTGCCAGCAATAGCGGGGGTATCTCCGGGGAGCTGTTTTTT	CASNSGGISGELFF
TRBV5-4	.	many	TRBJ1-6	TGTGCCAGCAGCTTAACACAAAATTCACCCCTCCACTTT	CASSLTQNSPLHF
TRBV2	.	many	TRBJ2-7	TGTGCCAGCAGTATACAGGGTCCCCCCTCCGAGCAGTACTTC	CASSIQGPPSEQYF
TRBV13	.	many	TRBJ2-7	TGTGCCAGCAGCTCCAGGACACTTCCCGAGCAGTACTTC	CASSSRTLPEQYF
TRBV9	.	many	TRBJ1-4	TGTGCCAGCAGCGTAGGGTCAGGGGTGAATGAAAAACTGTTTTTT	CASSVGSGVNEKLFF
TRBV28	.	many	TRBJ2-5	TGTGCCAGCAGTTTGACGGGGGCGAAGACCCAGTACTTC	CASSLTGAKTQYF
TRBV28	TRBD1	many	TRBJ1-3	TGTGCCAGCAGGGGGACAGGGTATGGAACTGGAAACACCATATATTTT	CASRGTGYGTGNTIYF
TRBV20-1	.	few	TRBJ2-1	TGCAGTGCTAGAGCCCCTTCAGAAGATGAGCAGTTCTTC	CSARAPSEDEQFF
TRBV11-2	TRBD1	medium-sized	TRBJ2-7	TGTGCCAGCAGAGGGGCAGGGGGTGAGCAGTACTTC	CASRGAGGEQYF
TRBV12-3/TRBV12-4	TRBD1	many	TRBJ1-5	TGTGCCAGCAGCAACAGCCTCGGACAGGGCGATCAGCCCCAGCATTTT	CASSNSLGQGDQPQHF
TRBV5-1	.	many	TRBJ2-5	TGCGCCAGCAGCATCGGACAGATGCAAGAGACCCAGTACTTC	CASSIGQMQETQYF
TRBV5-1	TRBD2	many	TRBJ2-7	TGCGCCAGCAGCTTGGGGACTAGCGGGAGTAACGAGCAGTACTTC	CASSLGTSGSNEQYF
TRBV2	TRBD1	many	TRBJ1-5	TGTGCCAGCAACCGGGACAGGGCGTTTGAGCCCCAGCATTTT	CASNRDRAFEPQHF
TRBV5-4	.	medium-sized	TRBJ1-1	TGTGCCAGCAACTCCAGGACTGAAGCTTTCTTT	CASNSRTEAFF
TRBV6-5	.	many	TRBJ2-3	TGTGCCAGCACCGCGGGACTTAGCACAGATACGCAGTATTTT	CASTAGLSTDTQYF